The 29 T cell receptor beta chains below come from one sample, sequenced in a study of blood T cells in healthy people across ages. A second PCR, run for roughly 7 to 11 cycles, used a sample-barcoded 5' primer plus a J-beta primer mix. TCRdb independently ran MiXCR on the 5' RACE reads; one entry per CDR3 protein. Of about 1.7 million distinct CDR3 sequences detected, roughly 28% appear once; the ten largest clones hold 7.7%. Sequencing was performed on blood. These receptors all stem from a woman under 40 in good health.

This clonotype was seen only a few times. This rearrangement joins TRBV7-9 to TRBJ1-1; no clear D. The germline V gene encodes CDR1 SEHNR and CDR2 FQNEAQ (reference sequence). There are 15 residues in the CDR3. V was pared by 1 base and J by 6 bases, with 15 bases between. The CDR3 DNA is TGTGCCAGCAGCTTAGTTTATAAGGAAAACGCTGAAGCTTTCTTT. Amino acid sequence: CASSLVYKENAEAFF.

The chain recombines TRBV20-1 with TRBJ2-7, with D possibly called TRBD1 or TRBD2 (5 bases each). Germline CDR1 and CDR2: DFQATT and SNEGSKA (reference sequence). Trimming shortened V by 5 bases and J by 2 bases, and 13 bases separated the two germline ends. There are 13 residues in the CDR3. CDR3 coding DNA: TGCAGTGCTGGTGGGGGTTGGACCTACGAGCAGTACTTC. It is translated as CSAGGGWTYEQYF.

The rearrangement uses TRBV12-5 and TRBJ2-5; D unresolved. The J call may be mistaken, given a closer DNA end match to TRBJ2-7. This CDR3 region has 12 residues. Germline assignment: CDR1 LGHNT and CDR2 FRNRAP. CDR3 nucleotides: TGTGCTAGTGGTTGGTTGGGGTACGAGCAGTACTTC. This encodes CASGWLGYEQYF.

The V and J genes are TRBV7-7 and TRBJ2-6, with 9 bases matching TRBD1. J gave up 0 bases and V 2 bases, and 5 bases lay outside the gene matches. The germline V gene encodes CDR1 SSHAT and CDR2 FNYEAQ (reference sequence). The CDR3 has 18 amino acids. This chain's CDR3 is CASSLRGTGPSGANVLTF. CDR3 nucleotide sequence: TGTGCCAGCAGCTTACGAGGGACAGGGCCCTCTGGGGCCAACGTCCTGACTTTC.

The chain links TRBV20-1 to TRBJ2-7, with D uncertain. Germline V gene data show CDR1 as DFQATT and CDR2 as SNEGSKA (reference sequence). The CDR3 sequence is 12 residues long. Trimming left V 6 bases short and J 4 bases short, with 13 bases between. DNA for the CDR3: TGCAGTGCAAAGCAGGCCGTTTACGAGCAGTACTTC. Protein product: CSAKQAVYEQYF.

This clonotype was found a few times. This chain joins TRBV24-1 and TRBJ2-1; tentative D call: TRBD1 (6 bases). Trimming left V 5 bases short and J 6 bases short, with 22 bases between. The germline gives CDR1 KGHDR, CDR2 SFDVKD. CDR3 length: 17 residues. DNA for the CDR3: TGTGCCACCAGTGCGTCCTCTGGGCAGGGGTCGTTCAATGAGCAGTTCTTC. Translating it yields CATSASSGQGSFNEQFF.

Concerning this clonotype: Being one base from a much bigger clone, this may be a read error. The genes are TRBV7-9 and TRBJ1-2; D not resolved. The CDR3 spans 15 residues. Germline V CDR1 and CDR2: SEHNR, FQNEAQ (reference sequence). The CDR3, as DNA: TGTGCCAGCAGCTCACCAACGCGCCTGTACTATGGCTACATCTTC. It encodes CASSSPTRLYYGYIF.

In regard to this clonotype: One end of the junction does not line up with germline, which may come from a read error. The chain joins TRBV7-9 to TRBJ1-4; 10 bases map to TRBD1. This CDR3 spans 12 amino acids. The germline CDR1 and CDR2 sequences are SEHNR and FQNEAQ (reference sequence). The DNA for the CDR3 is TGTGTCAGCGGACAGGGGGGCGAAAAACTGTTTTTT. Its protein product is CVSGQGGEKLFF.

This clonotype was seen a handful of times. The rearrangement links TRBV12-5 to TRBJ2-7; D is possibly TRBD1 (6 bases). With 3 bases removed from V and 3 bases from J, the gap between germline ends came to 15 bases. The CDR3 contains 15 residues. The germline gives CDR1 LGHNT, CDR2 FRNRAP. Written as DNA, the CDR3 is TGTGCTAGTGGTTTCCCCGGACAGTTAAACTACGAGCAGTACTTC. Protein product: CASGFPGQLNYEQYF.

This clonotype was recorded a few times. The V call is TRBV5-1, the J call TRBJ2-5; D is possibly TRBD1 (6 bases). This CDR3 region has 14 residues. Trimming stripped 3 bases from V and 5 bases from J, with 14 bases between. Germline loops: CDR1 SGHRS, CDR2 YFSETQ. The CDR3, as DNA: TGCGCCAGCAGCTCGGTTGGGGGCGCGGAGACCCAGTACTTC. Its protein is CASSSVGGAETQYF.

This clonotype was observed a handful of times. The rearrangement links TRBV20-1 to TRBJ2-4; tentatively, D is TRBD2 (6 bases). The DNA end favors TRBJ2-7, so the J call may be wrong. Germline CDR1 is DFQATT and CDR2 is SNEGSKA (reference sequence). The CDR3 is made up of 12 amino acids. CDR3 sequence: CSTGLGSYEQYF. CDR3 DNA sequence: TGCAGTACGGGACTGGGTTCCTACGAGCAGTACTTC.

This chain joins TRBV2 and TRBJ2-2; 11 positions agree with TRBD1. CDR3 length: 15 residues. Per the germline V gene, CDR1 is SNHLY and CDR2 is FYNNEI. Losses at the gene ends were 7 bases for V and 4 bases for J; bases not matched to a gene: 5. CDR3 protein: CASTRDRGSTGELFF. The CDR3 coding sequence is TGTGCCAGCACGAGGGACAGGGGGAGCACCGGGGAGCTGTTTTTT.

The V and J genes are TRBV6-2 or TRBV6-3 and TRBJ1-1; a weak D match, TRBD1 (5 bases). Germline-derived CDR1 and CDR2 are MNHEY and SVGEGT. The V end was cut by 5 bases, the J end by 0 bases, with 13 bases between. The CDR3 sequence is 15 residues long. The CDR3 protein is CASSTPGALNTEAFF. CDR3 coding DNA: TGTGCCAGCAGTACCCCTGGGGCATTGAACACTGAAGCTTTCTTT.

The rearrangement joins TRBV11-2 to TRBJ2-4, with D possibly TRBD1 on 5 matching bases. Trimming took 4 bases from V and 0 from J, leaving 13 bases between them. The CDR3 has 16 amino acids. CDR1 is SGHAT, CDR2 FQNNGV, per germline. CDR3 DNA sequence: TGTGCCAGCAGCTCTCCCGGACATCCAGCCAAAAACATTCAGTACTTC. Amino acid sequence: CASSSPGHPAKNIQYF.

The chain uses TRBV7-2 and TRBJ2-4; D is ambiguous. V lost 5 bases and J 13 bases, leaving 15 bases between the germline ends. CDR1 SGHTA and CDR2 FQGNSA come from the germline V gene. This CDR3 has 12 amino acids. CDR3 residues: CASSTTSPVQYF. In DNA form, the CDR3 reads TGTGCCAGCAGCACCACTTCCCCCGTACAGTACTTC.

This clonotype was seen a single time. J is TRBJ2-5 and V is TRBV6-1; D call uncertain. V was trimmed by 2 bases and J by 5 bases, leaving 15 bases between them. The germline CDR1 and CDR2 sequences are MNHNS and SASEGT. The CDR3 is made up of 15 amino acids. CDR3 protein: CASSEPARGYETQYF. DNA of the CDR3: TGTGCCAGCAGTGAACCTGCCCGAGGATACGAGACCCAGTACTTC.

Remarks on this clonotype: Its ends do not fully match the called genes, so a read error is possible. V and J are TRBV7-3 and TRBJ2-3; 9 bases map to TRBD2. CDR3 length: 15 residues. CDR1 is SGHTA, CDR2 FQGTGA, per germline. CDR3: CASSFRGTSTDAQYF. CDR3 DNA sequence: TGTGCCAGCAGCTTTAGGGGGACTAGCACAGATGCGCAGTATTTT. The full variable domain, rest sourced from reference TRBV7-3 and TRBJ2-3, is GAGVSQTPSNKVTEKGKYVELRCDPISGHTALYWYRQSLGQGPEFLIYFQGTGAADDSGLPNDRFFAVRPEGSVSTLKIQRTERGDSAVYLCASSFRGTSTDAQYFGPGTRLTVL.

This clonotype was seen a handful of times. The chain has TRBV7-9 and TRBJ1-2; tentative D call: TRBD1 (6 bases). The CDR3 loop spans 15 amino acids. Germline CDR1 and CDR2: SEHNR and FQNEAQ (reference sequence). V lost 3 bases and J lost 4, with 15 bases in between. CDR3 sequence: CASSFKGGAGYGYTF. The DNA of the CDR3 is TGTGCCAGCAGCTTCAAGGGGGGCGCTGGCTATGGCTACACCTTC.

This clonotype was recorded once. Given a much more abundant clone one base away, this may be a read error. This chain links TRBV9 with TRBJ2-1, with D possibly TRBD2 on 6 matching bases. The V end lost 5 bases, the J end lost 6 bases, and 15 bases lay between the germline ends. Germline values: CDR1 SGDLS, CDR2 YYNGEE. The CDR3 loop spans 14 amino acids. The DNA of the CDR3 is TGTGCCAGCAGTAAGTCTAGCGCCTTCAATGAGCAGTTCTTC. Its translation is CASSKSSAFNEQFF.

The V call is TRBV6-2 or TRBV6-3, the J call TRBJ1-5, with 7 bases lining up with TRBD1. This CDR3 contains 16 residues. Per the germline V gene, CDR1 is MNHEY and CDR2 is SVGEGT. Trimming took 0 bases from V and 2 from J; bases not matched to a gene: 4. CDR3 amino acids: CASSYSTGLGNQPQHF. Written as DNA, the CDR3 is TGTGCCAGCAGTTACTCGACAGGGCTCGGCAATCAGCCCCAGCATTTT.

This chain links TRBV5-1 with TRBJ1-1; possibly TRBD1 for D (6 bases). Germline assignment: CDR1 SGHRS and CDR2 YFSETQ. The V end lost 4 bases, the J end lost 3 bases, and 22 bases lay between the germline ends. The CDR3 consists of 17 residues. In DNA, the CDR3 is TGCGCCAGCAGCCTGGGGGCGCAGGGTCGCAGTGACACTGAAGCTTTCTTT. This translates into CASSLGAQGRSDTEAFF.

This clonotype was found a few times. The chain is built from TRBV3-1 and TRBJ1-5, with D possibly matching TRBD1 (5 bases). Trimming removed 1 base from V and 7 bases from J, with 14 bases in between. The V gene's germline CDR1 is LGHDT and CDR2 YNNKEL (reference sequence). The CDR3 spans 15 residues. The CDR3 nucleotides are TGTGCCAGCAGCCAAGTCTCAGGGTTGGGGCAGCCCCAGCATTTT. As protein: CASSQVSGLGQPQHF.

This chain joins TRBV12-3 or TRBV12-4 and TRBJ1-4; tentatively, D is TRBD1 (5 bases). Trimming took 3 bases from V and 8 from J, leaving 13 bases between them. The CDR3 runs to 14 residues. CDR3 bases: TGTGCCAGCAGTTTCAGACAGAGAGGGGAAAAACTGTTTTTT. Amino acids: CASSFRQRGEKLFF.

CDR3 region: CSARDLSESSYNEQFF. CDR3 nucleotides: TGCAGTGCTAGAGATCTAAGCGAAAGCTCCTACAATGAGCAGTTCTTC. V usage is TRBV20-1 and J usage is TRBJ2-1; D uncertain. The germline V gene has CDR1 DFQATT and CDR2 SNEGSKA (reference sequence). This CDR3 contains 16 residues. V was cut by 0 bases and J by 0 bases, with 12 bases left in between.

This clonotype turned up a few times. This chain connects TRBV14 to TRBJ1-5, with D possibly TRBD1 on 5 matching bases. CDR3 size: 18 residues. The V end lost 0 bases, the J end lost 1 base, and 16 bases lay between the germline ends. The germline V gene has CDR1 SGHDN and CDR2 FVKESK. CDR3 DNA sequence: TGTGCCAGCAGCCAAGATTTACCCAGGGTGGAGAGCAATCAGCCCCAGCATTTT. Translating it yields CASSQDLPRVESNQPQHF.

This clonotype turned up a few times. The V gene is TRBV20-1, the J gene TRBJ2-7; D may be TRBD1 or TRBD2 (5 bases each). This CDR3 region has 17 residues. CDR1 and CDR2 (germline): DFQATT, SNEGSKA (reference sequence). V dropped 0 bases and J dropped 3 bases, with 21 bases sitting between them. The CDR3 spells CSARDISPGRINYEQYF. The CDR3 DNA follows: TGCAGTGCTAGAGATATATCACCGGGACGAATTAACTACGAGCAGTACTTC.

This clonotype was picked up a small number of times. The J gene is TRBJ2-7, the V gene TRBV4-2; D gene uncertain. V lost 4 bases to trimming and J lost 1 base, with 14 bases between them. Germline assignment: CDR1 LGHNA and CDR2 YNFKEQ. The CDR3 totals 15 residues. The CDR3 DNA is TGTGCCAGCAGCCCCTTCGCCCGCTCGTCCTACGAGCAGTACTTC. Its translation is CASSPFARSSYEQYF.

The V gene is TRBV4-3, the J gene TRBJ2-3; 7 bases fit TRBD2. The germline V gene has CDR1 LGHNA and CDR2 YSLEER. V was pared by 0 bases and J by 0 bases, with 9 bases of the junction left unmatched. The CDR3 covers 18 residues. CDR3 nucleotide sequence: TGCGCCAGCAGCCAAGAGTTCGGGGGACTAAGTAGCACAGATACGCAGTATTTT. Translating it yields CASSQEFGGLSSTDTQYF.

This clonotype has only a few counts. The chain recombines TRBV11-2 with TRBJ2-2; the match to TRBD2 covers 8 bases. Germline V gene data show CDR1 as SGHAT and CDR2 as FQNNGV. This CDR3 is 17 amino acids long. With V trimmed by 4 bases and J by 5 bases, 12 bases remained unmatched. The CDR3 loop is CASSSRSGGARTGELFF. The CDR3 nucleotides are TGTGCCAGCAGCTCCCGTTCGGGGGGGGCACGAACCGGGGAGCTGTTTTTT. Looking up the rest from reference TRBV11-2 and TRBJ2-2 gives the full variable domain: EAGVAQSPRYKIIEKRQSVAFWCNPISGHATLYWYQQILGQGPKLLIQFQNNGVVDDSQLPKDRFSAERLKGVDSTLKIQPAKLEDSAVYLCASSSRSGGARTGELFFGEGSRLTVL.